The 28 T cell receptor beta chains below were found in one sample sequenced in a study of blood T cells in healthy people across ages. The authors ran a second PCR of about 6 to 11 cycles using a sample-barcoded 5' primer and a J-beta primer mix. In TCRdb, the 5' RACE reads were re-called with MiXCR into one record per CDR3 protein. The sample has about 970,000 distinct CDR3 sequences; roughly 51% are singletons. Sequenced sample: blood. These receptors all come from a woman aged 55-70 years in good health.

In its sample, this clonotype was seen once. The gene calls are TRBV6-1 and TRBJ1-5; D gene uncertain. V was trimmed by 6 bases and J by 7 bases, leaving 13 bases between them. The CDR3 runs 13 residues. Germline V gene sequence: CDR1 MNHNS, CDR2 SASEGT. DNA for the CDR3: TGTGCCAGCAGAACCACAACAGCCCAGCCCCAGCATTTT. Protein product: CASRTTTAQPQHF.

The chain uses TRBV20-1 and TRBJ2-7, with D tentatively TRBD2 (6 bases). The CDR3 loop spans 14 amino acids. Germline loops: CDR1 DFQATT, CDR2 SNEGSKA (reference sequence). Trimming shortened V by 3 bases and J by 1 base, and 13 bases separated the two germline ends. In DNA, the CDR3 is TGCAGTGCTAGGTCTGGACTACAATCCTACGAGCAGTACTTC. It encodes CSARSGLQSYEQYF.

V and J are TRBV20-1 and TRBJ1-5; no firm D call. CDR1 is DFQATT, CDR2 SNEGSKA, per germline (reference sequence). The CDR3 extends over 14 amino acids. V gave up 3 bases and J gave up 4 bases, with 13 bases separating them. The CDR3 coding sequence is TGCAGTGCTAGGCGTCGAACAGTTAATCAGCCCCAGCATTTT. Residues: CSARRRTVNQPQHF.

In the case of this clonotype: A junction end diverges from the germline sequence, so it may reflect a read error. The chain recombines TRBV2 with TRBJ1-5; 10 bases fit TRBD1. CDR3 length: 15 amino acids. The germline V gene encodes CDR1 SNHLY and CDR2 FYNNEI. CDR3 sequence reads: CASSEAGTGVLPQHF. The CDR3 nucleotides are TGTGCCAGCAGCGAAGCCGGGACAGGGGTTCTGCCCCAGCATTTT.

A single count supports this clonotype. The J gene is TRBJ2-7, the V gene TRBV5-6; 11 bases are a match to TRBD2. Germline loops: CDR1 SGHDT, CDR2 YYEEEE. The CDR3 contains 17 residues. The J segment lost 1 base and the V segment lost 4 bases, leaving 10 bases of the junction unmatched. The CDR3, as DNA: TGTGCCAGCAGCCTACTAGGGACTAGCGGAAGGTCCTACGAGCAGTACTTC. Translating it yields CASSLLGTSGRSYEQYF.

Turning to this clonotype: The limits of the CDR3 on the DNA are not certain, so only TCRdb's listed CDR3 is given. This chain joins TRBV12-3 or TRBV12-4 and TRBJ1-4. The CDR3 spans 15 residues, counting both ends. The CDR3 loop is CASSLVMGSNEKLFF.

This clonotype was seen only a few times. This sequence joins TRBV6-6 and TRBJ2-5, with 11 nucleotides matching TRBD2. The DNA end favors TRBJ2-7, so the J call may be wrong. Germline V gives CDR1 MNHNY, CDR2 SVGAGI (reference sequence). The CDR3 is 13 residues long. The CDR3 loop reads CATQASGRYEQYF. Here the CDR3 DNA reads TGTGCCACCCAAGCTAGCGGGAGGTACGAGCAGTACTTC.

The sample holds a few counts of this clonotype. The CDR3 DNA follows: TGTGCCAGCAGTTTTAGGGCTAATAGCGGCTACAATGAGCAGTTCTTC. Translation gives CASSFRANSGYNEQFF. The chain recombines TRBV27 with TRBJ2-1, with D possibly being TRBD2 (6 bases). Germline V gene lookup returns CDR1 MNHEY and CDR2 SMNVEV (reference sequence). This CDR3 is built from 16 residues. V lost 3 bases and J 3 bases, leaving 15 bases between the germline ends.

Only one count was recorded for this clonotype. The chain employs TRBV12-3 or TRBV12-4 and TRBJ2-1, with 8 positions matching TRBD1. The DNA end is more similar to TRBJ2-7, so the J call may be wrong. This CDR3 contains 15 residues. The CDR3 region has the DNA TGTGCCAGCAGTTTCGCGGACAGGGAAACCTACGAGCAGTACTTC. Encoded protein: CASSFADRETYEQYF.

The genes are TRBV6-5 and TRBJ2-7; the D gene is possibly TRBD2 (5 bases). The CDR3 is 14 residues long. CDR1 and CDR2 (germline): MNHEY, SVGAGI. V shed 5 bases and J shed 7 bases, with 18 bases lying between them. Here the CDR3 reads CASSDQVGVGEQYF. The CDR3 DNA is TGTGCCAGCAGTGACCAGGTGGGAGTTGGAGAGCAGTACTTC.

This rearrangement joins TRBV27 to TRBJ2-5; 13 nucleotides align to TRBD2. Germline V gene sequence: CDR1 MNHEY, CDR2 SMNVEV (reference sequence). This CDR3 contains 17 residues. Germline trimming cut 3 bases from V and 5 bases from J; bases unmatched to any gene: 9. CDR3 in DNA: TGTGCCAGCAGTTTTCTACTAGCGGGAGGGCGGGCGGAGACCCAGTACTTC. Its translation is CASSFLLAGGRAETQYF.

J is TRBJ2-5 and V is TRBV5-6; D is tentatively TRBD1 or TRBD2 (5 bases each). Between the trimmed V and J ends, which lost 1 base and 4 bases, there was a span of 11 bases. The CDR3 length is 14 residues. Germline V gives CDR1 SGHDT, CDR2 YYEEEE. CDR3 sequence: CASSLRDGLETQYF. The CDR3 bases are TGTGCCAGCAGCTTGCGGGACGGCTTAGAGACCCAGTACTTC.

A word on this clonotype: Possible read error: a much larger clone is one base away. The chain uses TRBV16 and TRBJ2-7; D perhaps matches TRBD2 (5 bases). The CDR3 has 14 residues. CDR1 is KGHSY and CDR2 is FQNENV in the germline V gene. DNA of the CDR3: TGTACCAGCAGCTTAAATGGAGAGGGAGCGCAGCAGTACTTC. Translating it yields CTSSLNGEGAQQYF.

This chain connects TRBV12-3 or TRBV12-4 to TRBJ1-1, with D perhaps matching TRBD1 (6 bases). Trimming left V 5 bases short and J 2 bases short, with 9 bases between. This CDR3 has 13 amino acids. This chain's CDR3 is CASSTGLNTEAFF. CDR3 DNA sequence: TGTGCCAGCAGTACAGGGTTAAACACTGAAGCTTTCTTT.

This sequence joins TRBV6-1 and TRBJ1-2; 10 bases agree with TRBD1. V lost 5 bases to trimming and J lost 2 bases; unmatched junction nucleotides: 11. Germline V gives CDR1 MNHNS, CDR2 SASEGT. This CDR3 is built from 17 residues. CDR3 nucleotides: TGTGCCAGCAGTACACGTCCGGGACAGGGGCAGAACTATGGCTACACCTTC. It specifies CASSTRPGQGQNYGYTF.

This rearrangement joins TRBV5-1 to TRBJ2-7; D not certain. CDR1 is SGHRS, CDR2 YFSETQ, per germline. V shed 4 bases and J shed 6 bases, with 14 bases lying between them. This CDR3 spans 13 amino acids. The CDR3 DNA is TGCGCCAGCAGCCTTCGGTCAGCGATCGAGCAGTACTTC. It is translated as CASSLRSAIEQYF. Combining the CDR3 with reference TRBV5-1 and TRBJ2-7 gives the whole variable domain KAGVTQTPRYLIKTRGQQVTLSCSPISGHRSVSWYQQTPGQGLQFLFEYFSETQRNKGNFPGRFSGRQFSNSRSEMNVSTLELGDSALYLCASSLRSAIEQYFGPGTRLTVT.

In regard to this clonotype: One end of the junction fails to match germline, which may point to a read error. The chain links TRBV29-1 to TRBJ2-5, with 8 positions matching TRBD1. The end of the DNA aligns better with TRBJ2-7, so the J call may be wrong. CDR3 length: 13 residues. Germline CDR1 and CDR2: SQVTM and ANQGSEA. The CDR3 here is CGVRPGGINEQYF. The CDR3 DNA follows: TGCGGCGTTCGGCCAGGGGGCATAAACGAGCAGTACTTC.

The chain is built from TRBV25-1 and TRBJ2-2; perhaps TRBD2 as D (5 bases). The CDR3 is made up of 12 amino acids. Trimming stripped 5 bases from V and 7 bases from J, with 8 bases between. The germline gives CDR1 MGHDK, CDR2 SYGVNS. The CDR3 DNA follows: TGTGCCAGCAGTAGAGGGTTCGGGGAGCTGTTTTTT. Translating it yields CASSRGFGELFF.

The chain employs TRBV20-1 and TRBJ2-1, with unresolved D. The V end lost 4 bases, the J end lost 0 bases, and 7 bases lay between the germline ends. The germline CDR1 and CDR2 sequences are DFQATT and SNEGSKA (reference sequence). The CDR3 runs 13 residues. The CDR3 coding sequence is TGCAGTGCTACGAGGTCCTCCTACAATGAGCAGTTCTTC. This encodes CSATRSSYNEQFF.

This clonotype was seen once. The chain has TRBV14 and TRBJ2-7; D not resolved. CDR3 size: 15 residues. The V end was cut by 0 bases, the J end by 2 bases, with 11 bases between. Per the germline V gene, CDR1 is SGHDN and CDR2 is FVKESK. The CDR3 DNA reads as TGTGCCAGCAGCCAAGATAGGGCTGGAGCCTACGAGCAGTACTTC. Encoded protein: CASSQDRAGAYEQYF.

The rearrangement uses TRBV5-6 and TRBJ2-2; tentative D call: TRBD1 (6 bases). Germline lookup yields CDR1 SGHDT and CDR2 YYEEEE. This CDR3 has 16 residues. The V and J ends lost 4 bases and 1 base respectively, with 14 bases between them. In DNA, the CDR3 is TGTGCCAGCAGCCGGCCCTTGACAGGGAACACCGGGGAGCTGTTTTTT. Translated, it gives CASSRPLTGNTGELFF.

This chain joins TRBV15 and TRBJ2-5, with D possibly being TRBD1 (6 bases). In germline, CDR1 is LNHNV, CDR2 YYDKDF (reference sequence). The germline V and J ends were trimmed by 5 bases and 7 bases, with 11 bases remaining between them. The CDR3 has 12 amino acids. For the CDR3, the DNA is TGTGCCACCAGCGAACAGGGAAGGACCCAGTACTTC. This codes for CATSEQGRTQYF.

This chain joins TRBV5-1 and TRBJ2-1; D possibly corresponds to TRBD2 (6 bases). Trimming shortened V by 3 bases and J by 5 bases, and 18 bases separated the two germline ends. Germline assignment: CDR1 SGHRS and CDR2 YFSETQ. This CDR3 has 16 amino acids. The CDR3, as DNA: TGCGCCAGCAGCTCAATATCGGGACTTATACACAATGAGCAGTTCTTC. Translating it yields CASSSISGLIHNEQFF.

The table lists this clonotype with a few counts. The chain recombines TRBV20-1 with TRBJ2-7; 8 bases line up with TRBD1. Germline CDR1 is DFQATT and CDR2 is SNEGSKA (reference sequence). The V and J ends lost 0 bases and 3 bases, in that order; junction bases with no gene match: 10. This CDR3 has 16 amino acids. The CDR3 nucleotides read TGCAGTGCTAGAGAGAAATGGACAGGGTCACTCTACGAGCAGTACTTC. Translating gives CSAREKWTGSLYEQYF.

In its sample, this clonotype was seen a few times. V usage is TRBV12-3 or TRBV12-4 and J usage is TRBJ1-2; 8 bases fit TRBD1. This CDR3 has 13 residues. J lost 6 bases, V lost 6 bases, and 6 bases had no gene match. The CDR3 spells CASRRTGGDGYTF. In DNA form, the CDR3 reads TGTGCCAGCAGACGCACAGGGGGGGATGGCTACACCTTC.

This rearrangement joins TRBV6-2 or TRBV6-3 to TRBJ2-3; TRBD2 aligns across 12 bases. J lost 5 bases, V lost 7 bases, and 4 bases had no gene match. The CDR3 spans 14 residues. From germline, CDR1 is MNHEY and CDR2 SVGEGT. CDR3 sequence: CASTLAGGGDTQYF. The CDR3, as DNA: TGTGCCAGCACCCTAGCGGGAGGGGGAGATACGCAGTATTTT.

The chain links TRBV5-1 to TRBJ1-2; no clear D. CDR3 length: 16 amino acids. Trimming removed 5 bases at V and 5 bases at J, with 22 bases between. CDR1 and CDR2 (germline): SGHRS, YFSETQ. In DNA form, the CDR3 reads TGCGCCAGCAGGCCACAGCAGAACTTACACGATTATGGCTACACCTTC. It encodes CASRPQQNLHDYGYTF.

Turning to this clonotype: With a much larger clone just one base away, this may be a read error. This rearrangement joins TRBV28 to TRBJ2-3; D remains unclear. V was cut by 2 bases and J by 1 base, with 7 bases left in between. Germline V gene data show CDR1 as MDHEN and CDR2 as SYDVKM. CDR3 size: 14 residues. CDR3 sequence (DNA): TGTGCCAGCAGTTTAGCCCTCCGCACAGATACGCAGTATTTT. Translating it yields CASSLALRTDTQYF.